This paragraph reports one TCR beta chain. This entry belongs to a study of technical replicates of blood from a few donors. The CDR3 covers 15 residues. The V end lost 6 bases, the J end lost 5 bases, and 21 bases lay between the germline ends. The germline CDR1 and CDR2 sequences are SGHRS and YFSETQ. Profiling relied on immunoSEQ multiplex PCR, and the TCRdb table lists in-frame clones only, not all of them. The sample has about 100,000 clones, approximately 93% seen once. The specimen sequenced was T cells isolated from PBMCs. This chain connects TRBV5-1 to TRBJ2-7, with TRBD1 as a possible D gene (8 bases). This clonotype originated in a human donor in good health. CDR3: CASTSLQGGDHEQYF. For the CDR3, the DNA is TGCGCCAGCACCTCCCTACAGGGGGGGGACCACGAGCAGTACTTC.